The 6 T cell receptor beta chains below come from one sample, sequenced in a study of cytomegalovirus exposure and HLA in healthy donors (dated by TCRdb to the late 2010s). The method behind the library was the immunoSEQ multiplex PCR assay. A mixture of 60 forward primers for TCR Vbeta segments and 13 reverse primers for TCR Jbeta segments was used in the multiplex PCR. The source is immuneACCESS, and TCRdb retained only in-frame sequences with V and J called. Part of the clones is not carried over; for the studies checked, unresolved V genes explain less than half of this, and the remainder is unexplained. The record for this sample contains about 140,000 clones. Jointly, the top ten make up 0.96% of the sample. Sample: PBMCs. The receptor set was obtained from a male donor in good health and CMV-seronegative.

The gene calls are TRBV19 and TRBJ1-5; D may be TRBD1 (6 bases). The germline CDR1 and CDR2 sequences are LNHDA and SQIVND (reference sequence). The CDR3 is made up of 13 amino acids. Trimming removed 11 bases at V and 4 bases at J, with 15 bases between. The CDR3 loop is CAAQQGPNQPQHF. CDR3 DNA sequence: TGTGCCGCCCAACAGGGACCTAATCAGCCCCAGCATTTT.

V is TRBV15 and J is TRBJ1-4; TRBD1 aligns across 8 bases. J was trimmed by 7 bases and V by 1 base; bases with no gene match: 8. The CDR3 sequence is 16 residues long. Germline CDR1 LNHNV, CDR2 YYDKDF (reference sequence). The CDR3 DNA follows: TGTGCCACCAGCAGAGTCTTTGGACAGGGAGGTGAAAAACTGTTTTTT. Amino acid sequence: CATSRVFGQGGEKLFF.

CDR3 loop: CASSPLYRGLLAGHRAGELFF. The CDR3 DNA reads as TGTGCCAGCTCACCACTGTACAGGGGCCTACTAGCGGGACACAGGGCCGGGGAGCTGTTTTTT. The V gene is TRBV18, the J gene TRBJ2-2; 10 bases agree with TRBD2. The CDR3 spans 21 residues. Germline V gives CDR1 KGHSH, CDR2 LQKENI. Trimming removed 1 base from V and 6 bases from J; junction bases left unmatched: 20.

The chain employs TRBV4-3 and TRBJ1-2; 7 positions match TRBD1. CDR1 LGHNA and CDR2 YSLEER come from the germline V gene. V was clipped by 3 bases and J by 1 base; unmatched bases: 2. The CDR3 consists of 14 residues. The CDR3 reads CASSQGTDNYGYTF. The CDR3 DNA is TGCGCCAGCAGCCAGGGGACAGATAACTATGGCTACACCTTC.

The chain has TRBV9 and TRBJ1-2, with D maybe TRBD1 (5 bases). The V and J ends lost 5 bases and 6 bases respectively, with 11 bases between them. Per germline, CDR1 SGDLS and CDR2 YYNGEE. The CDR3 has 12 amino acids. The CDR3 region is CASREGFNGYTF. CDR3 DNA sequence: TGTGCCAGCAGGGAGGGGTTCAATGGCTACACCTTC.

The chain combines TRBV7-2 with TRBJ2-7; D call uncertain. The CDR3 length is 12 residues. The V gene lost 6 bases and the J gene lost 2 bases, with 8 bases spanning the gap. From germline, CDR1 is SGHTA and CDR2 FQGNSA. The CDR3: CASSLPTYEQYF. CDR3 nucleotide sequence: TGTGCCAGCAGTTTACCCACCTACGAGCAGTACTTC.